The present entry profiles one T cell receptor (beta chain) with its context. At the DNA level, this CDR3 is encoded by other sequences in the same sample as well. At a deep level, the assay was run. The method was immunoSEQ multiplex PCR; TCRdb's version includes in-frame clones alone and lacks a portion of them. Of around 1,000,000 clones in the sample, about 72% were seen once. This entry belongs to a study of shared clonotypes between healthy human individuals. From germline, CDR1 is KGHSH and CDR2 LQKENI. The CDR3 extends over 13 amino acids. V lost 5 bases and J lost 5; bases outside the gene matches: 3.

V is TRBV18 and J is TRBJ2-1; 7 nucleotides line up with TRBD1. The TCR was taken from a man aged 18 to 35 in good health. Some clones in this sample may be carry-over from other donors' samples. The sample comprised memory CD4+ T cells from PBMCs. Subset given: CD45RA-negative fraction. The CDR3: CASSLGQNNEQFF. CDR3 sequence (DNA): TGTGCCAGCTCATTGGGACAGAACAATGAGCAGTTCTTC.